Each of the 21 T cell receptor beta chains below was sequenced from the same sample in a study of blood T cell repertoires in COVID-19. Generated by immunoSEQ multiplex PCR, the TCRdb table keeps only in-frame clones and is missing some. Among fewer than 450,000 clones listed, about 93% were seen once. Specimen: peripheral blood. The receptors shown here come from a woman under 30 who had recovered from COVID-19.

This chain uses TRBV25-1 with TRBJ1-5; a weak D match, TRBD1 (5 bases). The CDR3 is 18 residues long. Germline-derived CDR1 and CDR2 are MGHDK and SYGVNS. Trimming cost V 7 bases and J 0 bases, with 22 bases left between them. DNA of the CDR3: TGTGCCAGCACCTCTCGGCCGACAGAGACTCATAGCAATCAGCCCCAGCATTTT. Its translation is CASTSRPTETHSNQPQHF.

J is TRBJ2-5 and V is TRBV5-1; 8 bases agree with TRBD1. The germline CDR1 and CDR2 sequences are SGHRS and YFSETQ. This CDR3 contains 14 residues. V trimming: 4 bases; J trimming: 5 bases; junction bases outside the gene matches: 7. CDR3 sequence: CASSPSDRVETQYF. The CDR3 coding sequence is TGCGCCAGCAGCCCCTCGGACAGGGTGGAGACCCAGTACTTC.

The rearrangement links TRBV7-9 to TRBJ1-1; unclear D gene. Germline CDR1 and CDR2: SEHNR and FQNEAQ (reference sequence). V lost 2 bases and J lost 3, with 10 bases in between. The CDR3 is 14 residues long. CDR3 in amino acids: CASSLTELYTEAFF. CDR3 DNA sequence: TGTGCCAGCAGCTTAACAGAGCTATACACTGAAGCTTTCTTT.

V usage is TRBV30 and J usage is TRBJ1-6, with D perhaps TRBD1 (6 bases). Trimming cost V 0 bases and J 2 bases, with 8 bases left between them. There are 15 residues in the CDR3. Per the germline V gene, CDR1 is GTSNPN and CDR2 is SVGIG (reference sequence). In nucleotides, the CDR3 is TGTGCCTGGAGTGTAAAGGGGGCCTATAATTCACCCCTCCACTTT. It encodes CAWSVKGAYNSPLHF.

The chain has TRBV24-1 and TRBJ1-5; D not resolved. Trimming took 2 bases from V and 6 from J, leaving 16 bases between them. This CDR3 comprises 16 residues. Per the germline V gene, CDR1 is KGHDR and CDR2 is SFDVKD. The CDR3 spells CATSDSGRGRGQPQHF. In nucleotides, the CDR3 is TGTGCCACCAGTGATTCAGGTCGAGGGAGAGGTCAGCCCCAGCATTTT.

With respect to this clone: Other nucleotide sequences in the sample specify the same CDR3. The chain recombines TRBV11-2 with TRBJ2-1, with D possibly being TRBD2 (6 bases). The CDR3 is 14 amino acids. Germline CDR1 SGHAT, CDR2 FQNNGV. V was clipped by 3 bases and J by 4 bases, with 10 bases between them. The CDR3 DNA reads TGTGCCAGCAGCTTTAGCGGATCTTACAATGAGCAGTTCTTC. Encoded protein: CASSFSGSYNEQFF.

This clone has just a few counts. The gene calls are TRBV19 and TRBJ1-5; tentative D call: TRBD1 (5 bases). Germline loops: CDR1 LNHDA, CDR2 SQIVND (reference sequence). This CDR3 has 17 residues. V dropped 10 bases and J dropped 1 base, with 23 bases sitting between them. The CDR3 reads CATNRDFTRGSNQPQHF. In DNA, the CDR3 is TGTGCCACCAACCGGGACTTTACCCGGGGAAGCAATCAGCCCCAGCATTTT.

The V and J genes are TRBV2 and TRBJ2-7, with 7 bases that match TRBD2. The junction had 9 bases not matched to a gene; V was cut back by 4 bases and J by 3 bases. CDR1 SNHLY and CDR2 FYNNEI come from the germline V gene. This CDR3 has 15 residues. The CDR3 here is CASSGGGTTNYEQYV. CDR3 in DNA: TGTGCCAGCAGTGGGGGGGGGACTACTAACTACGAGCAGTACGTC.

The V call is TRBV6-5, the J call TRBJ2-1; TRBD2 matches at 10 bases. This CDR3 spans 15 amino acids. Germline values: CDR1 MNHEY, CDR2 SVGAGI. The V and J ends lost 6 bases and 9 bases, in that order; junction bases with no gene match: 11. CDR3: CASRTGTSARSEQFF. In nucleotides, the CDR3 is TGTGCCAGCAGAACCGGGACTAGCGCGCGGAGTGAGCAGTTCTTC.

The gene calls are TRBV7-2 and TRBJ2-3, with D tentatively TRBD2 (5 bases). The germline CDR1 and CDR2 sequences are SGHTA and FQGNSA. CDR3 size: 15 residues. V was cut by 2 bases and J by 5 bases, with 14 bases left in between. In DNA, the CDR3 is TGTGCCAGCAGCTTATCAGGCGGGCTCTTAGATACGCAGTATTTT. It encodes CASSLSGGLLDTQYF.

V usage is TRBV4-3 and J usage is TRBJ2-1, with D possibly being TRBD2 (5 bases). The CDR3 extends over 14 amino acids. CDR1 and CDR2 from the germline V gene are LGHNA and YSLEER. Trimming left V 3 bases short and J 0 bases short, with 6 bases between. The CDR3 protein is CASSQGSSYNEQFF. CDR3 coding DNA: TGCGCCAGCAGCCAGGGGAGCTCCTACAATGAGCAGTTCTTC.

Turning to this clone: Other DNA sequences of this sample code for an identical CDR3. The chain carries TRBV18 and TRBJ1-3, with 7 positions matching TRBD1. Trimming took 2 bases from V and 2 from J; bases not matched to a gene: 0. Germline CDR1 and CDR2: KGHSH and LQKENI. This CDR3 has 14 residues. CDR3 DNA sequence: TGTGCCAGCTCACCAGGGACAGCTGGAAACACCATATATTTT. Translating it yields CASSPGTAGNTIYF.

V usage is TRBV24-1 and J usage is TRBJ1-5; TRBD1 is a possible D gene (6 bases). The CDR3 is 16 residues long. The germline gives CDR1 KGHDR, CDR2 SFDVKD. Deletions cut 3 bases from V and 6 bases from J, with 17 bases between. This chain's CDR3 is CATSDPGWEGGQPQHF. The CDR3 nucleotides read TGTGCCACCAGTGATCCCGGGTGGGAGGGGGGTCAGCCCCAGCATTTT.

V gene TRBV7-8 combines with J gene TRBJ1-1; 8 bases are a match to TRBD1. CDR3 length: 17 amino acids. Germline CDR1 reads SGHVS; CDR2 reads FQNEAQ. After removal of 2 bases from V and 0 bases from J, the junction contained 8 bases not matched to a gene. The CDR3 bases are TGTGCCAGCAGCTTACCGGGACAGGATTTCATGAACACTGAAGCTTTCTTT. Protein: CASSLPGQDFMNTEAFF.

The CDR3 nucleotides are TGTGCCAGCAGCCTCGGACAGGGGGAAGAAAAACTGTTTTTT. Translated, it gives CASSLGQGEEKLFF. The genes are TRBV11-3 and TRBJ1-4, with 10 bases lining up with TRBD1. The CDR3 is made up of 14 amino acids. The germline CDR1 and CDR2 sequences are SGHNT and YENEEA. V was clipped by 5 bases and J by 8 bases; unmatched bases: 5.

This clone was observed a single time. This rearrangement joins TRBV4-3 to TRBJ1-2; no clear D gene. Germline V gives CDR1 LGHNA, CDR2 YSLEER. V lost 0 bases to trimming and J lost 4 bases, with 6 bases between them. The CDR3 is made up of 13 amino acids. CDR3 bases: TGCGCCAGCAGCCAAGACGAGTTCTATGGCTACACCTTC. This codes for CASSQDEFYGYTF.

The chain has TRBV11-3 and TRBJ2-1; 8 nucleotides align to TRBD2. This CDR3 is 15 amino acids long. V gave up 2 bases and J gave up 6 bases; unmatched junction bases: 6. The germline V gene encodes CDR1 SGHNT and CDR2 YENEEA. The CDR3 coding sequence is TGTGCCAGCAGCTTATTCCCGGGAGGGTTCAATGAGCAGTTCTTC. Residues: CASSLFPGGFNEQFF.

This chain links TRBV24-1 with TRBJ2-2; 9 bases align to TRBD1. Losses at the gene ends were 6 bases for V and 6 bases for J; bases not matched to a gene: 1. The germline V gene has CDR1 KGHDR and CDR2 SFDVKD. This CDR3 has 13 amino acids. The CDR3 here is CATSRQGAGELFF. As DNA, the CDR3 is TGTGCCACCAGTAGACAGGGGGCCGGGGAGCTGTTTTTT.

The gene calls are TRBV11-2 and TRBJ2-1; D ambiguous. Trimming shortened V by 3 bases and J by 2 bases, and 11 bases separated the two germline ends. CDR1 is SGHAT and CDR2 is FQNNGV in the germline V gene. This CDR3 has 15 amino acids. CDR3 in DNA: TGTGCCAGCAGCTTGCGGTTCGCGCCCTACAATGAGCAGTTCTTC. Protein product: CASSLRFAPYNEQFF. The whole variable domain, filled in from reference TRBV11-2 and TRBJ2-1, reads EAGVAQSPRYKIIEKRQSVAFWCNPISGHATLYWYQQILGQGPKLLIQFQNNGVVDDSQLPKDRFSAERLKGVDSTLKIQPAKLEDSAVYLCASSLRFAPYNEQFFGPGTRLTVL.

This sequence joins TRBV6-4 and TRBJ2-1; 9 bases align to TRBD2. V trimming: 6 bases; J trimming: 2 bases; junction bases outside the gene matches: 11. Looked up from germline, CDR1 is MRHNA and CDR2 is SNTAGT. This CDR3 has 17 amino acids. In nucleotides, the CDR3 is TGTGCCAGCAGGAGGACCCCGGGACTAGCTCCCTACAATGAGCAGTTCTTC. Encoded protein: CASRRTPGLAPYNEQFF.

V is TRBV6-4 and J is TRBJ2-7; 7 nucleotides agree with TRBD1. V lost 3 bases and J lost 5; bases outside the gene matches: 13. The CDR3 is 16 amino acids. The germline CDR1 and CDR2 sequences are MRHNA and SNTAGT. The CDR3 is CASSEATCDRVHEQYV. The CDR3 DNA reads as TGTGCCAGCAGTGAAGCTACCTGTGACAGGGTACACGAGCAGTACGTC.